The 22 T cell receptor beta chains listed next were all sequenced from one sample in a study of T cells in Graves' hyperthyroidism and ophthalmopathy. Amplified TCR beta CDR3 regions came from RNA transcripts. An initial round of RT-PCR targeting the TCR CDR3 relied on the HTBI primer set. MiXCR, applied by TCRdb to the multiplex PCR reads, yields one record per CDR3 protein. The sample records under 450,000 distinct CDR3 sequences, around a sixth being singletons. Sequences were obtained from blood. These receptors all stem from a woman between 18 and 29 years old with Graves' hyperthyroidism.

The table lists this clonotype with many counts. In nucleotides, the CDR3 is TGTGCCAGCGCTCTAACAGACACCATATATTTT. Translated, it gives CASALTDTIYF. This sequence joins TRBV6-1 and TRBJ1-3; D gene uncertain. Trimming took off 8 bases at V and 8 bases at J, with 10 bases between the two ends. Germline V lookup: CDR1 MNHNS, CDR2 SASEGT. The CDR3 spans 11 residues.

This clonotype was counted at least ten times. The CDR3 nucleotides are TGTGCCAGCAGTGAAGGGGGAGGACTGTTTTTT. Protein: CASSEGGGLFF. The chain has TRBV2 and TRBJ1-4; D gene uncertain. V dropped 1 base and J dropped 13 bases, with 7 bases sitting between them. CDR3 size: 11 residues. CDR1 SNHLY and CDR2 FYNNEI come from the germline V gene.

This clonotype was detected ten times or more. The chain combines TRBV11-2 with TRBJ2-1, with 9 nucleotides matching TRBD2. There are 18 residues in the CDR3. V dropped 3 bases and J dropped 9; count of bases not matched to a gene: 18. Germline-derived CDR1 and CDR2 are SGHAT and FQNNGV. CDR3 protein: CASSFGPPGLALEGEQFF. The CDR3 DNA reads TGTGCCAGCAGCTTCGGACCCCCGGGACTAGCATTGGAGGGTGAGCAGTTCTTC.

This clonotype was seen ten or more times. This chain uses TRBV11-2 with TRBJ2-7; possibly TRBD1 for D (6 bases). V lost 1 base and J lost 7, with 11 bases in between. There are 13 residues in the CDR3. Germline CDR1 reads SGHAT; CDR2 reads FQNNGV. This chain's CDR3 is CASSLGGQIEQYF. CDR3 nucleotides: TGTGCCAGCAGCTTAGGGGGGCAGATTGAGCAGTACTTC.

The rearrangement links TRBV4-1 to TRBJ1-1; TRBD1 is a possible D gene (5 bases). The CDR3 covers 17 residues. The germline V gene encodes CDR1 MGHRA and CDR2 YSYEKL. The V gene lost 0 bases and the J gene lost 4 bases, with 18 bases spanning the gap. The CDR3 loop reads CASSQDDWYSGATEAFF. The CDR3 DNA follows: TGCGCCAGCAGCCAAGATGATTGGTACAGCGGGGCCACTGAAGCTTTCTTT.

This clonotype has only a few counts. Given a much more abundant clone one base away, this may be a read error. The chain links TRBV6-2 or TRBV6-3 to TRBJ1-2, with D hard to call. Germline V gene lookup returns CDR1 MNHEY and CDR2 SVGEGT. The CDR3 contains 14 residues. The V end lost 2 bases, the J end lost 3 bases, and 10 bases lay between the germline ends. CDR3 residues: CASSYGGQHYGYTF. Written as DNA, the CDR3 is TGTGCCAGCAGTTACGGTGGGCAGCACTATGGCTACACCTTC.

The J gene is TRBJ1-2, the V gene TRBV3-1; TRBD1 is a possible D gene (5 bases). Trimming removed 4 bases from V and 8 bases from J, with 20 bases in between. Germline V gives CDR1 LGHDT, CDR2 YNNKEL (reference sequence). The CDR3 spans 15 residues. The CDR3 region is CASSPEYRDPGGYTF. CDR3 DNA sequence: TGTGCCAGCAGCCCCGAATACCGGGACCCGGGGGGCTACACCTTC.

The chain joins TRBV7-9 to TRBJ2-1; the D is unclear. Trimming took 7 bases from V and 7 from J, leaving 14 bases between them. Germline CDR1 SEHNR, CDR2 FQNEAQ (reference sequence). CDR3 length equals 13 residues. CDR3 coding DNA: TGTGCCAGCATCCAACGTGTCACAAATGAGCAGTTCTTC. It codes for CASIQRVTNEQFF.

CDR3 nucleotide sequence: TGTGCCAGCAATCTTGGGACTAGCGGGGGTACGCAGTATTTT. This gives the protein CASNLGTSGGTQYF. This chain uses TRBV9 with TRBJ2-3; 14 bases agree with TRBD2. The germline CDR1 and CDR2 sequences are SGDLS and YYNGEE. CDR3 length: 14 amino acids. The V and J ends lost 6 bases and 8 bases, in that order; junction bases with no gene match: 5. Complete variable domain (other parts from reference TRBV9 and TRBJ2-3): DSGVTQTPKHLITATGQRVTLRCSPRSGDLSVYWYQQSLDQGLQFLIQYYNGEERAKGNILERFSAQQFPDLHSELNLSSLELGDSALYFCASNLGTSGGTQYFGPGTRLTVL.

This clonotype was observed many times. The chain employs TRBV18 and TRBJ2-5; 11 bases line up with TRBD2. Germline trimming cut 5 bases from V and 5 bases from J; bases unmatched to any gene: 4. The length of the CDR3 is 14 residues. From germline, CDR1 is KGHSH and CDR2 LQKENI. The CDR3 region is CASSVLAGEETQYF. Written as DNA, the CDR3 is TGTGCCAGCTCAGTACTAGCGGGAGAGGAGACCCAGTACTTC. The complete variable domain, with remaining parts taken from reference TRBV18 and TRBJ2-5, reads NAGVMQNPRHLVRRRGQEARLRCSPMKGHSHVYWYRQLPEEGLKFMVYLQKENIIDESGMPKERFSAEFPKEGPSILRIQQVVRGDSAAYFCASSVLAGEETQYFGPGTRLLVL.

The chain uses TRBV7-3 and TRBJ2-1, with D unclear. The germline V and J ends were trimmed by 1 base and 9 bases, with 7 bases remaining between them. This CDR3 region has 12 residues. Per germline, CDR1 SGHTA and CDR2 FQGTGA. CDR3 sequence (DNA): TGTGCCAGCAGCTTAAACACCGGTGAGCAGTTCTTC. This gives the protein CASSLNTGEQFF. Variable domain in full (rest from reference TRBV7-3 and TRBJ2-1): GAGVSQTPSNKVTEKGKYVELRCDPISGHTALYWYRQSLGQGPEFLIYFQGTGAADDSGLPNDRFFAVRPEGSVSTLKIQRTERGDSAVYLCASSLNTGEQFFGPGTRLTVL.

V is TRBV7-8 and J is TRBJ1-6; D gene ambiguous. Trimming removed 3 bases at V and 7 bases at J, with 13 bases between. Germline loops: CDR1 SGHVS, CDR2 FQNEAQ. The CDR3 runs 15 residues. The CDR3 nucleotides read TGTGCCAGCAGCTTTGGTGTGGGGAACAATTCACCCCTCCACTTT. It is translated as CASSFGVGNNSPLHF.

This clonotype was counted only a few times. This rearrangement joins TRBV6-1 to TRBJ2-5, with D perhaps being TRBD1 or TRBD2 (5 bases each). Trimming took 7 bases from V and 2 from J, leaving 26 bases between them. CDR1 is MNHNS, CDR2 SASEGT, per germline. This CDR3 is 18 amino acids long. Written as DNA, the CDR3 is TGTGCCAGCAATACCGGGGACGTTAGGGCTCCCACACAAGAGACCCAGTACTTC. This translates into CASNTGDVRAPTQETQYF.

Only a few counts were recorded for this clonotype. The chain has TRBV19 and TRBJ2-3; 13 nucleotides align to TRBD2. Trimming removed 5 bases from V and 2 bases from J; junction bases left unmatched: 10. The germline CDR1 and CDR2 sequences are LNHDA and SQIVND (reference sequence). CDR3 size: 18 residues. The CDR3 bases are TGTGCCAGTAGTTTGACTAGCGGGGGGCCGATCGACACAGATACGCAGTATTTT. Translation: CASSLTSGGPIDTDTQYF.

This chain joins TRBV6-2 or TRBV6-3 and TRBJ1-1; 9 nucleotides agree with TRBD1. V gave up 5 bases and J gave up 1 base; unmatched junction bases: 2. Germline CDR1 reads MNHEY; CDR2 reads SVGEGT. This CDR3 contains 14 residues. CDR3 residues: CASSVDRGNTEAFF. The CDR3 region has the DNA TGTGCCAGCAGTGTGGACAGGGGGAACACTGAAGCTTTCTTT.

There are many counts of this clonotype. V usage is TRBV5-1 and J usage is TRBJ1-2; D perhaps matches TRBD1 (5 bases). The CDR3 has 14 amino acids. Trimming stripped 6 bases from V and 2 bases from J, with 14 bases between. Germline CDR1 is SGHRS and CDR2 is YFSETQ. The CDR3, as DNA: TGCGCCAGCACGGGGGATGGGGGAAACTATGGCTACACCTTC. Protein product: CASTGDGGNYGYTF.

This clonotype has a count of ten or more. This CDR3 reads CASSAPGGGGETQYF. The CDR3 DNA sequence: TGTGCCAGCAGTGCCCCAGGAGGGGGAGGGGAGACCCAGTACTTC. This sequence joins TRBV6-1 and TRBJ2-5; weak D call: TRBD2 (7 bases). Trimming removed 4 bases from V and 5 bases from J, with 17 bases in between. Germline V gives CDR1 MNHNS, CDR2 SASEGT. The CDR3 contains 15 residues.

This clonotype occurred many times. The V call is TRBV28, the J call TRBJ2-1; the D call may be TRBD1 or TRBD2 (5 bases each). The CDR3 consists of 11 residues. V lost 5 bases and J lost 10, with 9 bases in between. The germline V gene encodes CDR1 MDHEN and CDR2 SYDVKM. The CDR3 sequence is CASSKGREQFF. The CDR3 DNA reads as TGTGCCAGCAGTAAGGGACGCGAGCAGTTCTTC. Using reference TRBV28 and TRBJ2-1 for the parts outside the CDR3, the full variable domain is DVKVTQSSRYLVKRTGEKVFLECVQDMDHENMFWYRQDPGLGLRLIYFSYDVKMKEKGDIPEGYSVSREKKERFSLILESASTNQTSMYLCASSKGREQFFGPGTRLTVL.

V is TRBV12-3 or TRBV12-4 and J is TRBJ1-1; 7 bases align to TRBD1. Unmatched junction bases numbered 7, after V lost 5 bases and J lost 1 base. CDR3 length equals 15 residues. The CDR3 nucleotides are TGTGCCAGCAGTACACCCGGGACAGCGAACACTGAAGCTTTCTTT. Encoded protein: CASSTPGTANTEAFF.

At least ten counts were recorded for this clonotype. V gene TRBV30 combines with J gene TRBJ2-1; 11 bases match TRBD1. V was pared by 3 bases and J by 4 bases, with 5 bases of the junction left unmatched. The V gene's germline CDR1 is GTSNPN and CDR2 SVGIG (reference sequence). The CDR3 contains 15 residues. In DNA form, the CDR3 reads TGTGCCTGGAGGGGACAGGGGGATCCTTACAATGAGCAGTTCTTC. This translates into CAWRGQGDPYNEQFF.

This clonotype has more than one count but fewer than ten. CDR3 region: CAWGRTGPQHF. As DNA, the CDR3 is TGTGCCTGGGGTCGGACGGGGCCCCAGCATTTT. The chain recombines TRBV30 with TRBJ1-5, with unresolved D. The CDR3 is 11 amino acids. From germline, CDR1 is GTSNPN and CDR2 SVGIG (reference sequence). Deletions cut 5 bases from V and 9 bases from J, with 11 bases between.

The chain combines TRBV20-1 with TRBJ2-7; 11 bases are a match to TRBD2. This CDR3 comprises 14 residues. The V segment lost 5 bases and the J segment 2 bases; nucleotides outside the gene matches: 5. Germline V lookup: CDR1 DFQATT, CDR2 SNEGSKA (reference sequence). Here the CDR3 reads CSAPALAGAYEQYF. CDR3 bases: TGCAGTGCTCCGGCACTAGCGGGAGCCTACGAGCAGTACTTC.